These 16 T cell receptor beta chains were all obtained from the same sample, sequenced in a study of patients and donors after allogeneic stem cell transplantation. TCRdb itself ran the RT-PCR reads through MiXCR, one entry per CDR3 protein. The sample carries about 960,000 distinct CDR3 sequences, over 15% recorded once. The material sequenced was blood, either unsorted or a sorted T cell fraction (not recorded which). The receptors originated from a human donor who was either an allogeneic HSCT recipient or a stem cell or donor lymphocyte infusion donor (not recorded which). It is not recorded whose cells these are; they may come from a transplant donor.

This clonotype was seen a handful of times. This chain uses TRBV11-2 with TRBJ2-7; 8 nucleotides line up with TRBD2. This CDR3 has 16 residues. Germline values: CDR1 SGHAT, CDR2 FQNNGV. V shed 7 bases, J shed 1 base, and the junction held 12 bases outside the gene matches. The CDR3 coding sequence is TGTGCCAGCAACCCGGCCGGCGGGGGGTTTTCCTACGAGCAGTACTTC. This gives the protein CASNPAGGGFSYEQYF.

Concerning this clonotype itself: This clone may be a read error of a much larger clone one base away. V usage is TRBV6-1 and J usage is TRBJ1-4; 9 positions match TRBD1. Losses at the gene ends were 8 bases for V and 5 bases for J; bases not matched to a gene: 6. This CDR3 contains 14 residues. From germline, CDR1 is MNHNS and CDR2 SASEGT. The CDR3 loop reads CASGSGTGNEKLFF. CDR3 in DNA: TGTGCCAGCGGGTCCGGGACAGGGAATGAAAAACTGTTTTTT.

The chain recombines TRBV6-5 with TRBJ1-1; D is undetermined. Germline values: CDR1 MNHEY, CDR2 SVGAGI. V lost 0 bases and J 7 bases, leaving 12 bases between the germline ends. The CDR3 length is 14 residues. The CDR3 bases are TGTGCCAGCAGTTACTCGACGCGGCAGGTTGAAGCTTTCTTT. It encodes CASSYSTRQVEAFF.

CDR3 sequence reads: CASRVTGSANTEAFF. The DNA for the CDR3 is TGTGCCAGCAGAGTAACAGGGTCGGCGAACACTGAAGCTTTCTTT. This rearrangement joins TRBV12-3 or TRBV12-4 to TRBJ1-1, with D maybe TRBD1 (6 bases). The CDR3 runs 15 residues. V was cut by 6 bases and J by 1 base, with 15 bases left in between.

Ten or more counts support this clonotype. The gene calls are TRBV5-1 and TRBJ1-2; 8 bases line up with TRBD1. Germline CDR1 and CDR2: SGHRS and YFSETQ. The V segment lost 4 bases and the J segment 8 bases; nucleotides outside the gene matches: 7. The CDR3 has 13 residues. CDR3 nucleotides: TGCGCCAGCAGCGAGGGGGCAGGGGGCGGCTACACCTTC. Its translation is CASSEGAGGGYTF.

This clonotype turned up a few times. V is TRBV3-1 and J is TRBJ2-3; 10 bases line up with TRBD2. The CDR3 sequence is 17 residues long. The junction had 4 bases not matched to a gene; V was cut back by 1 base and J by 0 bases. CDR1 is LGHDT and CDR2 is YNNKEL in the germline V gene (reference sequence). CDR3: CASSQARTSGSTDTQYF. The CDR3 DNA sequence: TGTGCCAGCAGCCAAGCACGGACTAGCGGCAGCACAGATACGCAGTATTTT.

The CDR3 loop is CASSTGTGGGGNTIYF. The DNA of the CDR3 is TGTGCCAGCAGTACTGGGACAGGGGGAGGTGGAAACACCATATATTTT. The chain uses TRBV6-1 and TRBJ1-3; 11 nucleotides line up with TRBD1. The CDR3 runs 16 residues. The J segment lost 3 bases and the V segment lost 5 bases, leaving 6 bases of the junction unmatched. Germline V gives CDR1 MNHNS, CDR2 SASEGT.

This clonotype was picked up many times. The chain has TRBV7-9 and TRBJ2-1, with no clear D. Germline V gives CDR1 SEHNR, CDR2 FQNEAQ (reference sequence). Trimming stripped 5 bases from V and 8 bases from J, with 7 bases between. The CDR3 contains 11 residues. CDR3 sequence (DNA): TGTGCCAGCAGCCCGCTAGATGAGCAGTTCTTC. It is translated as CASSPLDEQFF.

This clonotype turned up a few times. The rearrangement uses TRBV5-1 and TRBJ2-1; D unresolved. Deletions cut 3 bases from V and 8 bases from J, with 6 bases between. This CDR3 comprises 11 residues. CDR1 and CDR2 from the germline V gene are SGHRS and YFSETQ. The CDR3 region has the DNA TGCGCCAGCAGCTCGCAGCATGAGCAGTTCTTC. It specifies CASSSQHEQFF.

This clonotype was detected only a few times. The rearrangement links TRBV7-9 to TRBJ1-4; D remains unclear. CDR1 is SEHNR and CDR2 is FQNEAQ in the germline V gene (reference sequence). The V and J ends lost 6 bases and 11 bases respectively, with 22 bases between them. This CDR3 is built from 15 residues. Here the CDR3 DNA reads TGTGCCAGCAGTACCGAGGAGGATACACCATGGAAACTGTTTTTT. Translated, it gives CASSTEEDTPWKLFF.

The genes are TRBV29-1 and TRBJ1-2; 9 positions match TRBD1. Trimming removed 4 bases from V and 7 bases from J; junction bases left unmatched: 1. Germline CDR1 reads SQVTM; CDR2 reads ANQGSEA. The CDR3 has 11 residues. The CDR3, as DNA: TGCAGCGTTGCGGACAGGGGTGGCTACACCTTC. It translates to CSVADRGGYTF.

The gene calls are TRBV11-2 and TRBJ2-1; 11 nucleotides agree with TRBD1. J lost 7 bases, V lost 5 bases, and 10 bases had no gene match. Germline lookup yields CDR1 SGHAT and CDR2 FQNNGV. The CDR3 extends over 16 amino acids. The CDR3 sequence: CASSPRTGGGWNEQFF. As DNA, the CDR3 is TGTGCCAGCAGCCCAAGGACAGGGGGCGGGTGGAATGAGCAGTTCTTC.

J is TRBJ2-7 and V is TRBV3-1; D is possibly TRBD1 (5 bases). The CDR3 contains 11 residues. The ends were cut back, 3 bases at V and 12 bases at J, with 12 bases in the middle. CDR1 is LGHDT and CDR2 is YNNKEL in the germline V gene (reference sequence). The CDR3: CASSQGPSWYF. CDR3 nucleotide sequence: TGTGCCAGCAGCCAGGGGCCTTCGTGGTACTTC.

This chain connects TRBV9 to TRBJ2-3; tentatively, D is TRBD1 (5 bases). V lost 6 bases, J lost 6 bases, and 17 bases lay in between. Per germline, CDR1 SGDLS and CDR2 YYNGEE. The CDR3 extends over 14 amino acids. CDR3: CASNLVGVKDTQYF. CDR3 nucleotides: TGTGCCAGCAACCTGGTAGGGGTAAAGGATACGCAGTATTTT.

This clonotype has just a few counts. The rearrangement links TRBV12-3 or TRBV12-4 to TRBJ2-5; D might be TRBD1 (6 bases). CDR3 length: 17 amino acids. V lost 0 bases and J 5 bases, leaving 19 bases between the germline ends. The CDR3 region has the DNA TGTGCCAGCAGTTTAGCCTCGGACCCCTCAAGGGGGGAGACCCAGTACTTC. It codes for CASSLASDPSRGETQYF.

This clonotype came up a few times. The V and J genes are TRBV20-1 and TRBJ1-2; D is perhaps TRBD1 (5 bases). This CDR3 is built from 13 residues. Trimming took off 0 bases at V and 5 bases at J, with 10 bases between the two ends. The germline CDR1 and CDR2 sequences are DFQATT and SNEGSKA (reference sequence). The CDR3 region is CSARDRAAYGYTF. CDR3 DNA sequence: TGCAGTGCTAGAGACAGGGCCGCATATGGCTACACCTTC.